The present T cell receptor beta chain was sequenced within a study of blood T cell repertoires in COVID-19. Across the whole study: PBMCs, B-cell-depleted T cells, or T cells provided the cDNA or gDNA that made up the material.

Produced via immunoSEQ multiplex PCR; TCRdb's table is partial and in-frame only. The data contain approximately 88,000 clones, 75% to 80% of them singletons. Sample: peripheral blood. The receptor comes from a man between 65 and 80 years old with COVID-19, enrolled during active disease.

The CDR3 DNA sequence: TGTGCCAGCAGCTTTGGACTAGCGCCAGATACGCAGTATTTT. It yields the protein CASSFGLAPDTQYF. The V call is TRBV5-6, the J call TRBJ2-3; the match to TRBD2 covers 9 bases. Trimming at V came to 2 bases and at J to 4 bases, leaving 2 bases not matched to a gene. The germline V gene has CDR1 SGHDT and CDR2 YYEEEE. This CDR3 region has 14 residues. The full variable domain, rest sourced from reference TRBV5-6 and TRBJ2-3, is DAGVTQSPTHLIKTRGQQVTLRCSPKSGHDTVSWYQQALGQGPQFIFQYYEEEERQRGNFPDRFSGHQFPNYSSELNVNALLLGDSALYLCASSFGLAPDTQYFGPGTRLTVL.